This record covers a single T cell receptor (beta chain). Its antigen is unidentified. Clinical symptoms, serum thyroxine, TRAb, thyroid ultrasound and orbital computed tomography established diagnosis. The sample is drawn from a study of T cells in Graves' hyperthyroidism and ophthalmopathy. Overall study findings and caveats: A model of 13 V-J features distinguished ophthalmopathy from stable hyperthyroidism. Most clonotypes expanded in the thyroid (above 0.001) were also present in blood.

TCR beta CDR3 region amplification was performed from RNA transcripts. The TCR CDR3 was amplified in a first-round RT-PCR using the HTBI primer set. TCRdb recomputed calls from the multiplex PCR reads with MiXCR, one row per CDR3 protein. The table shows hundreds of thousands of distinct CDR3 sequences, with under 20% occurring only once. This CDR3 has 13 amino acids. Germline assignment: CDR1 MNHEY and CDR2 SVGAGI. V was pared by 2 bases and J by 4 bases, with 9 bases between. The clonotype was recovered from a woman under 30 with Graves' hyperthyroidism. V usage is TRBV6-5 and J usage is TRBJ2-7, with a tentative D call TRBD2 (5 bases). Material for sequencing was blood. The CDR3 DNA follows: TGTGCCAGCAGTTACGACGGGATTTACGAGCAGTACTTC. Protein sequence: CASSYDGIYEQYF.